This T cell receptor (beta chain) was sequenced in a study of cytomegalovirus exposure and HLA in healthy donors. Primers included in the PCR were 60 Vbeta and 13 Jbeta primers. Method: immunoSEQ multiplex PCR; TCRdb's copy keeps in-frame clones and lacks some. The table has around 140,000 clones, almost 85% seen once. The V gene lost 4 bases and the J gene lost 2 bases, with 12 bases spanning the gap. CDR1 and CDR2 (germline): KGHSH, LQKENI. This CDR3 is built from 14 residues. The sample was PBMCs. The chain recombines TRBV18 with TRBJ2-7; no clear D gene. This TCR derives from a man aged 18 to 30 in good health and CMV-seropositive. The chain's CDR3 is CASSLPSAPYEQYF. CDR3 coding DNA: TGTGCCAGCTCACTGCCGAGTGCCCCCTACGAGCAGTACTTC.